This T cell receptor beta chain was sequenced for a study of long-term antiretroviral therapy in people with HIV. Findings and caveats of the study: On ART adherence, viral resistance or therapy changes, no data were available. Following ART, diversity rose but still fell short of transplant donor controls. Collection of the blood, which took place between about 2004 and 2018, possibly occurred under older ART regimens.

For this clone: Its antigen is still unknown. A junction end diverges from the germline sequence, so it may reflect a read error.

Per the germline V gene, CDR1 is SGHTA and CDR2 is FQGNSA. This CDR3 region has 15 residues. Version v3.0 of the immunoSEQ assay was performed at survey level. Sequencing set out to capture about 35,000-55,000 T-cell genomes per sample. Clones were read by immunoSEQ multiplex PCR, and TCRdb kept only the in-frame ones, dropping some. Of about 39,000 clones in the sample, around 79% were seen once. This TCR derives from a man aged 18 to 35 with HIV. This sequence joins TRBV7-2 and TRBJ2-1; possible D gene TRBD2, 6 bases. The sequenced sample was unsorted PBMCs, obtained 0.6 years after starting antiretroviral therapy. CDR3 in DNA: TGTGCCAGCAGCCTAGCGACCGGCTCCTACAATGAGCAGTTCTTC. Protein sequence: CASSLATGSYNEQFF. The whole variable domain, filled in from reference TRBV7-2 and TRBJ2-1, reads GAGVSQSPSNKVTEKGKDVELRCDPISGHTALYWYRQSLGQGLEFLIYFQGNSAPDKSGLPSDRFSAERTGGSVSTLTIQRTQQEDSAVYLCASSLATGSYNEQFFGPGTRLTVL.